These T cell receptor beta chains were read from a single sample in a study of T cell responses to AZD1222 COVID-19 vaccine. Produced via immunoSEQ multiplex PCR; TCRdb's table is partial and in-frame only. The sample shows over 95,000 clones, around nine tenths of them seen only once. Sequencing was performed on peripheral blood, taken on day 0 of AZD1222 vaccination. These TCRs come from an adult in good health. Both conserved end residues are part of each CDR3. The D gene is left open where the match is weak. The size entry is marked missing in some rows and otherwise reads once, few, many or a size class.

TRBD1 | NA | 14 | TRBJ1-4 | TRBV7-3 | CASTTGQGPEKLFF | TGTGCCAGCACCACGGGACAGGGTCCTGAAAAACTGTTTTTT
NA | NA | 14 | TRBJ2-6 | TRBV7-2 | CASSPQPGANVLTF | TGTGCCAGCAGCCCCCAGCCTGGGGCCAACGTCCTGACTTTC
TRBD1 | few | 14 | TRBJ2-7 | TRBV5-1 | CASSPRTGGYEQYF | TGCGCCAGCAGCCCGCGGACAGGGGGTTACGAGCAGTACTTC
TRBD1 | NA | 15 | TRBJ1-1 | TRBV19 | CASSSGGGLRTEAFF | TGTGCCAGTTCGTCAGGGGGGGGGCTGAGGACTGAAGCTTTCTTT
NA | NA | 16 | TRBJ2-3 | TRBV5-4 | CASSLAGQGGADTQYF | TGTGCCAGCAGCTTGGCGGGCCAGGGGGGTGCAGATACGCAGTATTTT
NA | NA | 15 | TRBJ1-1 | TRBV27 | CASSSPRQMNTEAFF | TGTGCCAGCAGTTCACCCAGACAGATGAACACTGAAGCTTTCTTT
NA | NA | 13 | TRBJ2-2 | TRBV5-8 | CASSLTAAGELFF | TGTGCCAGCAGCCTAACTGCAGCCGGGGAGCTGTTTTTT
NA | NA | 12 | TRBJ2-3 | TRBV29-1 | CSVLGIGDTQYF | TGCAGCGTACTGGGAATAGGAGATACGCAGTATTTT
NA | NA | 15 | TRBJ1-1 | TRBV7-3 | CASSLSTGENTEAFF | TGTGCCAGCAGCTTAAGCACGGGGGAGAACACTGAAGCTTTCTTT
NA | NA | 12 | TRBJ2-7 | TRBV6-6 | CASRGTGFEQYF | TGTGCCAGCAGGGGTACAGGGTTCGAGCAGTACTTC
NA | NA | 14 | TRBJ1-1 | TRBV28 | CASSSSGLNTEAFF | TGTGCCAGCAGTTCCTCCGGTTTGAACACTGAAGCTTTCTTT
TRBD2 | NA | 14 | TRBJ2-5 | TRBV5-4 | CASRIAGVGETQYF | TGTGCCAGCAGAATAGCGGGAGTGGGGGAGACCCAGTACTTC
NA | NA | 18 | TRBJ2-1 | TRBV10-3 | CAIKQDLGDPSSYNEQFF | TGTGCCATCAAGCAGGACCTGGGGGATCCGAGCTCCTACAATGAGCAGTTCTTC
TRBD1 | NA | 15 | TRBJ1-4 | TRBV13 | CASSTYRGENEKLFF | TGTGCCAGCAGCACCTACAGGGGGGAAAATGAAAAACTGTTTTTT
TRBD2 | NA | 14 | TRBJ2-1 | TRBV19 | CASSKTSGSHEQFF | TGTGCCAGTAGTAAGACTAGCGGGAGTCATGAGCAGTTCTTC
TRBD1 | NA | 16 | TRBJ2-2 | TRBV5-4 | CASSFGQGQVVGELFF | TGTGCCAGCAGCTTCGGACAGGGGCAGGTCGTCGGGGAGCTGTTTTTT
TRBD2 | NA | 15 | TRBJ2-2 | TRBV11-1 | CASSLAGGYTGELFF | TGTGCCAGCAGCCTCGCGGGAGGTTACACCGGGGAGCTGTTTTTT
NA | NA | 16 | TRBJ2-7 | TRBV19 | CASPFSGDQGSYEQYF | TGTGCCAGCCCCTTTTCAGGGGACCAGGGTTCCTACGAGCAGTACTTC
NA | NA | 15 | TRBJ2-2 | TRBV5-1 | CASSFNAANTGELFF | TGCGCCAGCAGCTTTAACGCGGCGAACACCGGGGAGCTGTTTTTT
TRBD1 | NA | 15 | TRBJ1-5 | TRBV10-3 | CAISVGTGGNQPQHF | TGTGCCATCAGCGTAGGGACAGGGGGTAACCAGCCCCAGCATTTT
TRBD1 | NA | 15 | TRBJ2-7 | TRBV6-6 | CASTSQTGGINEQYF | TGTGCCAGCACCTCCCAGACAGGGGGCATCAACGAGCAGTACTTC
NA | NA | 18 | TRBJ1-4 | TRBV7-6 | CASSLGGPVGEGERKLFF | TGTGCCAGCAGCTTAGGGGGCCCGGTCGGGGAGGGTGAACGAAAACTGTTTTTT
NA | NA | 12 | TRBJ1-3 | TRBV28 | CASSLISQALYF | TGTGCCAGCAGTTTAATTTCCCAAGCCCTATATTTT
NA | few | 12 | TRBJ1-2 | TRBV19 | CASSIVTGHYTF | TGTGCCAGTAGTATAGTAACGGGTCATTACACCTTC
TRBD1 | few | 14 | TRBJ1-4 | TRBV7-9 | CASSFGQVNEKLFF | TGTGCCAGCAGCTTTGGACAGGTCAATGAAAAACTGTTTTTT
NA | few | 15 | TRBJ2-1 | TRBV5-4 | CASSLGAQNADEQFF | TGTGCCAGCAGCTTGGGGGCCCAGAACGCGGATGAGCAGTTCTTC
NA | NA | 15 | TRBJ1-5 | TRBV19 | CASSGRGREYQPQHF | TGTGCCAGTAGCGGGCGGGGCAGGGAATATCAGCCCCAGCATTTT
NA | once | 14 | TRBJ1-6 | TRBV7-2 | CASSSGWYNSPLHF | TGTGCCAGCAGTTCTGGATGGTATAATTCACCCCTCCACTTT
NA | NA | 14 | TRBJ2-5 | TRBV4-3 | CASSQGTWGETQYF | TGCGCCAGCAGCCAAGGGACTTGGGGGGAGACCCAGTACTTC
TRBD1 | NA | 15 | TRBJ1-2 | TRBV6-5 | CASSILETGTGGYTF | TGTGCCAGCAGCATCCTAGAGACAGGGACGGGGGGCTACACCTTC
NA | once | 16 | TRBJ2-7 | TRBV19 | CASRHRGVTFPYEQYF | TGTGCCAGTAGACACAGAGGGGTAACTTTCCCCTACGAGCAGTACTTC
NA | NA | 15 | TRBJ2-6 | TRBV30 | CAWSPLGTGANVLTF | TGTGCCTGGAGTCCCCTAGGGACTGGGGCCAACGTCCTGACTTTC
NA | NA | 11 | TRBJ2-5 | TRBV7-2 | CASSFSETQYF | TGTGCCAGCAGCTTCTCGGAGACCCAGTACTTC
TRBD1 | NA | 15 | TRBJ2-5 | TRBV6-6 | CASSHTGVGRETQYF | TGTGCCAGCAGCCATACAGGGGTGGGTAGGGAGACCCAGTACTTC
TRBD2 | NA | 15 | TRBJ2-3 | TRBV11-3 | CASSLGLAGADTQYF | TGTGCCAGCAGCTTAGGCCTAGCGGGTGCAGATACGCAGTATTTT
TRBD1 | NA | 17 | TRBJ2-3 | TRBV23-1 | CASSQFRRDRAADTQYF | TGCGCCAGCAGTCAATTTAGACGGGACAGGGCGGCAGATACGCAGTATTTT